Each of the 10 T cell receptor beta chains below was sequenced from the same sample in a study of blood T cell repertoires in COVID-19. Sequencing used immunoSEQ multiplex PCR; TCRdb keeps in-frame clones, though not all of them. The sample records 130,000 or so clones, more than 70% being singletons. Sequenced input: peripheral blood. The receptors here all came from a woman aged 60-75 years with acute or convalescent COVID-19.

The rearrangement joins TRBV3-1 (or the pseudogene TRBV3-2) to TRBJ1-4; a weak D match, TRBD1 (6 bases). Trimming stripped 3 bases from V and 1 base from J, with 6 bases between. Per the germline V gene, CDR1 is LGHDT and CDR2 is YNNKEL (reference sequence). The CDR3 is made up of 14 amino acids. The CDR3 spells CASSHRGTNEKLFF. The DNA of the CDR3 is TGTGCCAGCAGCCACAGGGGAACTAATGAAAAACTGTTTTTT.

This clone was detected only once. The chain carries TRBV14 and TRBJ2-3, with D hard to call. This CDR3 is built from 14 residues. CDR1 is SGHDN, CDR2 FVKESK, per germline. Trimming cost V 3 bases and J 2 bases, with 9 bases left between them. As DNA, the CDR3 is TGTGCCAGCAGCCATATTTATCCCACAGATACGCAGTATTTT. Translating it yields CASSHIYPTDTQYF.

The chain has TRBV5-1 and TRBJ1-2; no reliable D call. Per the germline V gene, CDR1 is SGHRS and CDR2 is YFSETQ. The CDR3 runs 13 residues. The V and J ends lost 0 bases and 5 bases respectively, with 8 bases between them. DNA for the CDR3: TGCGCCAGCAGCTTGGACCCAACTTATGGCTACACCTTC. Translation: CASSLDPTYGYTF.

The chain uses TRBV16 and TRBJ2-7, with D possibly matching TRBD1 (6 bases). V was cut by 2 bases and J by 2 bases, with 10 bases left in between. The CDR3 sequence is 14 residues long. The germline V gene encodes CDR1 KGHSY and CDR2 FQNENV. The CDR3 bases are TGTGCCAGCAGCCAACCGCAGGGGACCTACGAGCAGTACTTC. Protein: CASSQPQGTYEQYF.

The V call is TRBV19, the J call TRBJ1-2, with 7 bases that match TRBD1. The J segment lost 4 bases and the V segment lost 6 bases, leaving 5 bases of the junction unmatched. The CDR3 has 13 amino acids. Germline-derived CDR1 and CDR2 are LNHDA and SQIVND (reference sequence). CDR3 region: CASRTGRSYGYTF. DNA for the CDR3: TGTGCCAGTAGGACAGGGAGGAGCTATGGCTACACCTTC.

The chain joins TRBV19 to TRBJ1-2; no clear D. The V end was cut by 5 bases, the J end by 4 bases, with 8 bases between. Germline V CDR1 and CDR2: LNHDA, SQIVND (reference sequence). The CDR3 runs to 12 residues. The CDR3 DNA reads TGTGCCAGTAGTCGGGGAGTCTATGGCTACACCTTC. This translates into CASSRGVYGYTF.

The rearrangement uses TRBV27 and TRBJ1-2; a possible D gene is TRBD1 (5 bases). CDR3 length equals 13 residues. Germline CDR1 and CDR2: MNHEY and SMNVEV (reference sequence). The V end was cut by 3 bases, the J end by 4 bases, with 9 bases between. The CDR3 region has the DNA TGTGCCAGCAGTTTCACGGGGGGCTATGGCTACACCTTC. Protein product: CASSFTGGYGYTF.

This clone was detected only once. The V gene is TRBV5-4, the J gene TRBJ1-2, with TRBD1 identical over 7 bases. This CDR3 region has 16 residues. CDR1 and CDR2 from the germline V gene are SGHNT and YYREEE (reference sequence). Unmatched junction bases numbered 10, after V lost 5 bases and J lost 0 bases. CDR3 sequence: CASSLERQGPNYGYTF. The CDR3 DNA sequence: TGTGCCAGCAGTTTAGAAAGACAGGGCCCTAACTATGGCTACACCTTC.

V is TRBV7-9 and J is TRBJ2-7; 11 nucleotides match TRBD2. The CDR3 consists of 15 residues. The germline V gene encodes CDR1 SEHNR and CDR2 FQNEAQ (reference sequence). J gave up 2 bases and V 6 bases, and 6 bases lay outside the gene matches. CDR3 bases: TGTGCCAGCAGTTTTCTAGCGGGGGGCACCTACGAGCAGTACTTC. It translates to CASSFLAGGTYEQYF.

The rearrangement links TRBV28 to TRBJ2-1, with TRBD1 matching over 9 bases. There are 15 residues in the CDR3. The germline V gene encodes CDR1 MDHEN and CDR2 SYDVKM. Losses at the gene ends were 5 bases for V and 5 bases for J; bases not matched to a gene: 7. Here the CDR3 reads CASSGTGQGNNEQFF. DNA of the CDR3: TGTGCCAGCAGTGGTACGGGACAGGGAAACAATGAGCAGTTCTTC.